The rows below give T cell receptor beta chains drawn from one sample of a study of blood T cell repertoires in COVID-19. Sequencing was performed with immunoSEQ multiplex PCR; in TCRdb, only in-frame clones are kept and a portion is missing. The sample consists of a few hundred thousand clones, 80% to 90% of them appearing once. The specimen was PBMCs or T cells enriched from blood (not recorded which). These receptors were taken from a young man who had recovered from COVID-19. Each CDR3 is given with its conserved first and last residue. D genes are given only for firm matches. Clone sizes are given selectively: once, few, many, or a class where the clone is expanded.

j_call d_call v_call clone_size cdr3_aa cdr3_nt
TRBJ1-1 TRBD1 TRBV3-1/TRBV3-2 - CASSLPGGTGATEAFF TGTGCCAGCAGCCTACCCGGGGGGACAGGCGCCACTGAAGCTTTCTTT
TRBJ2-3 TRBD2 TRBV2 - CASSEGPAGLADTQYF TGTGCCAGCAGTGAAGGCCCAGCGGGGCTGGCGGATACGCAGTATTTT
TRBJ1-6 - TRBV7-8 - CASSLRTANNSPLHF TGTGCCAGCAGCTTAAGGACAGCCAATAATTCACCCCTCCACTTT
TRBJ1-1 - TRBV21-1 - CASSKGIANTEAFF TGTGCCAGCAGCAAAGGCATAGCCAACACTGAAGCTTTCTTT
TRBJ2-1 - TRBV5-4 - CASSLADISGEQFF TGTGCCAGCAGCTTGGCGGACATCTCCGGTGAGCAGTTCTTC
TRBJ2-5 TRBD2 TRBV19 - CASSRSLLAGEETQYF TGTGCCAGTAGTAGGAGCCTACTAGCGGGGGAAGAGACCCAGTACTTC
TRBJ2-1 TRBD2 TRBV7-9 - CASEQTSGKGSYNEQFF TGTGCCAGCGAACAGACTAGCGGGAAGGGCTCCTACAATGAGCAGTTCTTC
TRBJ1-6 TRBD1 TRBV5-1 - CASSPSGQYNSPLHF TGCGCCAGCAGCCCATCGGGACAGTATAATTCACCCCTCCACTTT
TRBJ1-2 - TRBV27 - CASSSPGQPYGYTF TGTGCCAGCAGTTCCCCCGGACAGCCCTATGGCTACACCTTC
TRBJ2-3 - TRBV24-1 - CATSDTSDTQYF TGTGCCACCAGTGACACTTCAGATACGCAGTATTTT
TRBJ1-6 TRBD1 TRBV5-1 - CASRARLGQNSPLHF TGCGCCAGCAGAGCCAGATTGGGACAGAATTCACCCCTCCACTTT
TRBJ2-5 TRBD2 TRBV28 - CASSLYSSGESGTQYF TGTGCCAGCAGTTTATATTCTAGCGGAGAAAGCGGGACCCAGTACTTC
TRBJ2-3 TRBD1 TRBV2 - CASNKPGQGITDTQYF TGTGCCAGCAATAAACCGGGACAGGGAATTACAGATACGCAGTATTTT
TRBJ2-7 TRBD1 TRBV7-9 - CASSSLLQGVPPIEQYF TGTGCCAGCAGCTCGCTCCTACAGGGGGTCCCCCCCATCGAGCAGTACTTC
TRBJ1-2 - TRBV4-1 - CASSQDTTNPRGYTF TGCGCCAGCAGCCAAGATACAACCAACCCTAGGGGCTACACCTTC
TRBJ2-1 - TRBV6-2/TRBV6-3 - CASSYEGLRAQFF TGTGCCAGCAGTTACGAGGGCCTCCGGGCGCAGTTCTTC
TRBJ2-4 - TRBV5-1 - CASRARFSPGAKNIQYF TGCGCCAGCAGAGCCCGCTTTAGTCCCGGAGCCAAAAACATTCAGTACTTC
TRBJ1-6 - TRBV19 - CASSPWRGDSPLHF TGTGCCAGTAGCCCTTGGAGGGGCGATTCACCCCTCCACTTT
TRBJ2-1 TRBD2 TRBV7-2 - CASSFKSGGPYNEQFF TGTGCCAGCAGCTTTAAGTCGGGGGGGCCCTACAATGAGCAGTTCTTC
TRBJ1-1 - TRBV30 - CAWITRASHTEAFF TGTGCCTGGATTACCAGGGCGTCGCACACTGAAGCTTTCTTT
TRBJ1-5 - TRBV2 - CASSEGHSNQPQHF TGTGCCAGCAGTGAAGGTCATAGCAATCAGCCCCAGCATTTT
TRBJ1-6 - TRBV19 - CASSRRGEDSPLHF TGTGCCAGTAGTCGGAGAGGGGAGGATTCACCCCTCCACTTT
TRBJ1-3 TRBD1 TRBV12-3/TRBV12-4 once CASSRTGGPTIYF TGTGCCAGCTCCCGGACAGGGGGCCCGACCATATATTTT
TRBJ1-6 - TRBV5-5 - CASSLSSGTLLNNSPLHF TGTGCCAGCAGCCTTTCTTCCGGGACATTGCTGAATAATTCACCCCTCCACTTT
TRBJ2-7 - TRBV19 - CASSNRGSSYEQYF TGTGCCAGTAGTAATCGGGGTAGCTCCTACGAGCAGTACTTC
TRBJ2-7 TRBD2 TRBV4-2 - CASSQDRSGRGINEQYF TGTGCCAGCAGCCAAGATCGGAGCGGGAGGGGCATTAACGAGCAGTACTTC
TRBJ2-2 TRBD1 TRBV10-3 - CAIRDRPNTGELFF TGTGCCATCCGGGACAGACCCAACACCGGGGAGCTGTTTTTT
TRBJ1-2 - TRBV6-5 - CASSYSGGEGYGYTF TGTGCCAGCAGTTACTCGGGGGGGGAGGGTTATGGCTACACCTTC
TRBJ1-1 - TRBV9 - CASSVDGARNTEAFF TGTGCCAGCAGCGTAGATGGAGCCCGGAACACTGAAGCTTTCTTT
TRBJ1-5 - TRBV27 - CASSLKPDQPQHF TGTGCCAGCAGTTTAAAGCCTGATCAGCCCCAGCATTTT
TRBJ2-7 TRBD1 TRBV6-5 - CASGKQGPSYEQYF TGTGCCAGCGGAAAACAGGGGCCCTCCTACGAGCAGTACTTC
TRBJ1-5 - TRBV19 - CASSRRNQPQHF TGTGCCAGTAGTAGGCGCAATCAGCCCCAGCATTTT
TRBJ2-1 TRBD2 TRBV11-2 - CASSLRFLAATYNEQFF TGTGCCAGCAGCTTGAGATTCCTAGCGGCTACCTACAATGAGCAGTTCTTC
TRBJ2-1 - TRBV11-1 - CASSLLPGGANEQFF TGTGCCAGCAGCTTATTGCCCGGTGGGGCCAATGAGCAGTTCTTC
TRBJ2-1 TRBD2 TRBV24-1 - CATSDSGRAEQFF TGTGCCACCAGTGATAGCGGGAGGGCTGAGCAGTTCTTC